This T cell receptor beta chain was recovered during a study of shared clonotypes between healthy human individuals. Overall study findings and caveats: Relative to memory subsets, naive subsets generally showed larger estimated richness. The authors sampled blood alone, and tissue repertoires likely differ.

Germline CDR1 reads MDHEN; CDR2 reads SYDVKM. With 6 bases removed from V and 2 bases from J, the gap between germline ends came to 14 bases. CDR3 size: 15 residues. Concerning this clone: Its antigen is not identified.

Into CD45RA+ naive and CD45RA-negative memory subsets, the CD4+ cells were split. Some clones are missing from TCRdb's copy, which holds only in-frame ones; the method was immunoSEQ multiplex PCR. Of about 1 million clones in the sample, around three quarters are singletons; the top ten hold 0.5% to 0.6%. The sample comprised memory CD4+ T cells from PBMCs. Regarding subset: CD45RA-negative fraction. The sequence was obtained from a man in his late teens or twenties in good health. Some clones in this sample may be carry-over from other donors' samples. This rearrangement joins TRBV28 to TRBJ2-1; TRBD2 might be the D (6 bases). Written as DNA, the CDR3 is TGTGCCAGCAGCCTGGGGGGAGCTACCTACAATGAGCAGTTCTTC. As protein: CASSLGGATYNEQFF. The full variable domain, with the rest looked up from reference TRBV28 and TRBJ2-1, is DVKVTQSSRYLVKRTGEKVFLECVQDMDHENMFWYRQDPGLGLRLIYFSYDVKMKEKGDIPEGYSVSREKKERFSLILESASTNQTSMYLCASSLGGATYNEQFFGPGTRLTVL.